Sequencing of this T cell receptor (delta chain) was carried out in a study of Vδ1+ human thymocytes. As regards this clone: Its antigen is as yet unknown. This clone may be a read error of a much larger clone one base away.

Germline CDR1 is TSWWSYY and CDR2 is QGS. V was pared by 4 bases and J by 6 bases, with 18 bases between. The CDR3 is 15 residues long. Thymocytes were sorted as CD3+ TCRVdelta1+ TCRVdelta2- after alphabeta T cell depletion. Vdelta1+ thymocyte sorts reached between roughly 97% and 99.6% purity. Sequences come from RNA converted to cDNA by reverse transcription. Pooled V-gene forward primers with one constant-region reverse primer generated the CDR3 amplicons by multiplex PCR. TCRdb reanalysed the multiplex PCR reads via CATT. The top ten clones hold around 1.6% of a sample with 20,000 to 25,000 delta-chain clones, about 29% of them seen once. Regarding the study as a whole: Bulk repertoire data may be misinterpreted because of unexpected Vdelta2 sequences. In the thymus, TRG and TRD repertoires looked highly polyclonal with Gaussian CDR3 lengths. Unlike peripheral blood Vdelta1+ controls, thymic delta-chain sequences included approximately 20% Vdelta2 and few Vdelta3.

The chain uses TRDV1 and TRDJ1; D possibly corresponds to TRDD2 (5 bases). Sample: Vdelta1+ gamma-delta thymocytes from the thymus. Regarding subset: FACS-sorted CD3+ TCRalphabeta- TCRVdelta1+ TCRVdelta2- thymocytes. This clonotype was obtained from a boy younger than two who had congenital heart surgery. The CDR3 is CALGARPYRAYKLIF. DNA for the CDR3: TGTGCTCTTGGGGCCAGGCCCTACCGTGCCTATAAACTCATCTTT.